The present TCR beta chain was sequenced within a study of cytomegalovirus exposure and HLA in healthy donors. For the study at large: Previous work identified roughly 120 million unique TCR beta sequences from about 179 million T cells. Broader study findings: Most TCR sequences showed up rarely, but some public TCRs showed up in many donors. When a later analysis was performed, an Asian-associated ancestry cluster reportedly had fewer N-insertions than the approximately 700-donor mean. Later, an analysis showed that TCR beta chains associated with HLA were more clonally expanded than others that were equally common.

This clone was seen only a few times. Its antigen is unidentified. PCR employed 60 Vbeta and 13 Jbeta primers. The repertoire was sequenced with immunoSEQ multiplex PCR; TCRdb's copy has only in-frame clones and lacks some. The data show about 60,000 clones, 70% to 80% seen once. J gave up 5 bases and V 2 bases, and 10 bases lay outside the gene matches. The germline gives CDR1 MNHNS, CDR2 SASEGT. This CDR3 comprises 16 residues. The clonotype was recovered from a woman in her thirties or forties in good health and CMV-seropositive. The V and J genes are TRBV6-1 and TRBJ2-3, with 7 bases fitting TRBD2. The sequencing input was PBMCs. CDR3 sequence: CASSESSGEGGDTQYF. The DNA for the CDR3 is TGTGCCAGCAGTGAATCCAGCGGGGAAGGAGGAGATACGCAGTATTTT.